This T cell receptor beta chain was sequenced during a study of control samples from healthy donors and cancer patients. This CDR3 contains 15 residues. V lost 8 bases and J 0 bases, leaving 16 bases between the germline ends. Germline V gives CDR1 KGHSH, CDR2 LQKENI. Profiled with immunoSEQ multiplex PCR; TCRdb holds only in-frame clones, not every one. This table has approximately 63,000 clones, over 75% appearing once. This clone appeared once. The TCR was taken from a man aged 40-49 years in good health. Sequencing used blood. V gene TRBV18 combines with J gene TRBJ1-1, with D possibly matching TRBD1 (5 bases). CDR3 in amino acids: CASRPDGGMNTEAFF. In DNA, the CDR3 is TGTGCCAGCCGCCCGGACGGGGGAATGAACACTGAAGCTTTCTTT.